This TCR beta chain was found in a study of regulatory T cells in long-lasting Graves disease. Whole-study context: By definition, persistent Graves' disease involved antithyroid drugs for over 5 years alongside positive TSH receptor antibodies.

Study findings and constraints: Persistent cases of Graves' showed reduced TCR diversity relative to newly diagnosed patients.

Sample time point: persistent/refractory GD, antithyroid drugs over 5 years with positive TRAb. PBMC-derived RNA was used for the TCR library. As a group, patients came from one endocrinology department in Xi'an, China. Concerning this clonotype: Its specificity is unknown. Its ends do not fully match the called genes, so a read error is possible.

Assembly of TCR beta libraries relied on iRepertoire HTBI primers together with Arm-PCR of CDR3 regions. Authors' processing steps: Segment identification across samples yielded around 64 TRBV and 12 to 15 TRBJ segments. TCRdb independently ran MiXCR on the multiplex PCR reads; one entry per CDR3 protein. For this entry, the V and J calls and clone size follow TCRdb and not the study's own pipeline. The sample records about 470,000 distinct CDR3 sequences, roughly 21% being singletons. The receptor was isolated from a female donor with Graves disease. The input for sequencing was peripheral blood mononuclear cells (PBMCs), taken when the disease was refractory, from a patient treated with antithyroid drugs.

The CDR3 region is CTSSLGYSNQPQHF. The CDR3 region has the DNA TGTACCAGCAGTTTGGGCTATAGCAATCAGCCCCAGCATTTT. This sequence joins TRBV28 and TRBJ1-5, with D unresolved. This CDR3 has 14 residues. Germline V gives CDR1 MDHEN, CDR2 SYDVKM.